This T cell receptor beta chain was identified in a study of T cell responses to AZD1222 COVID-19 vaccine. General study results and limits: Compared with day 0, the breadth and depth of the Spike-specific TCR repertoire rose significantly after two doses of AZD1222.

Concerning this clone: The antigen is undetermined.

CDR3 length: 14 amino acids. The V end lost 5 bases, the J end lost 2 bases, and 10 bases lay between the germline ends. CDR1 and CDR2 (germline): MDHEN, SYDVKM. The data were produced by immunoSEQ multiplex PCR, yet TCRdb's version contains in-frame clones alone and is incomplete. Of over 150,000 clones listed, more than 70% are singletons. The V and J genes are TRBV28 and TRBJ2-1, with D unresolved. The specimen was peripheral blood, collected on day 0 of AZD1222 vaccination. The TCR was taken from an adult in good health. CDR3: CASSIPRTYNEQFF. The CDR3 DNA reads as TGTGCCAGCAGTATCCCTCGGACCTACAATGAGCAGTTCTTC. Using reference TRBV28 and TRBJ2-1 for the parts outside the CDR3, the full variable domain is DVKVTQSSRYLVKRTGEKVFLECVQDMDHENMFWYRQDPGLGLRLIYFSYDVKMKEKGDIPEGYSVSREKKERFSLILESASTNQTSMYLCASSIPRTYNEQFFGPGTRLTVL.